This passage covers 12 T cell receptor beta chains from one sample sequenced in a study of blood T cell repertoires in COVID-19 (dated by TCRdb to about 2020). Library method: the immunoSEQ multiplex PCR assay. Sourced from immuneACCESS, this table was stored by TCRdb with only in-frame sequences that have V and J called. A share of the clones is absent; for the studies checked, an unresolved V gene accounts for under half, and the remainder has no known explanation. The sample includes 200,000 or so clones, with about 88% observed a single time. Of the sample, more than 2.5% is held by the ten largest clones. The sample comprised PBMCs or T cells enriched from blood (not recorded which). These receptors were collected from a woman aged 25-40 years who had recovered from COVID-19.

The chain employs TRBV12-3 or TRBV12-4 and TRBJ1-6, with TRBD1 identical over 7 bases. V lost 5 bases to trimming and J lost 7 bases; unmatched junction nucleotides: 2. This CDR3 has 13 amino acids. CDR3 in DNA: TGTGCCAGCAGTGCCAGGGGGAATTCACCCCTCCACTTT. Amino acids: CASSARGNSPLHF.

The chain combines TRBV6-2 or TRBV6-3 with TRBJ1-5; D remains unclear. This CDR3 has 17 residues. Germline V gene lookup returns CDR1 MNHEY and CDR2 SVGEGT. With 0 bases removed from V and 1 base from J, the gap between germline ends came to 13 bases. The chain's CDR3 is CASSYSTWATSNQPQHF. The CDR3 nucleotides read TGTGCCAGCAGTTACTCGACCTGGGCTACGAGCAATCAGCCCCAGCATTTT.

The chain is built from TRBV19 and TRBJ2-5, with 7 bases aligning to TRBD2. Germline V gives CDR1 LNHDA, CDR2 SQIVND (reference sequence). CDR3 length: 16 amino acids. V lost 3 bases to trimming and J lost 0 bases; unmatched junction nucleotides: 7. The CDR3 spells CASSIGRGGYQETQYF. The CDR3, as DNA: TGTGCCAGTAGTATCGGTCGGGGAGGGTACCAAGAGACCCAGTACTTC.

This chain connects TRBV25-1 to TRBJ1-6; TRBD1 agrees at 8 bases. Germline loops: CDR1 MGHDK, CDR2 SYGVNS. The CDR3 is 15 amino acids. J gave up 7 bases and V 1 base, and 3 bases lay outside the gene matches. This chain's CDR3 is CASSESTGENSPLHF. In DNA form, the CDR3 reads TGTGCCAGCAGTGAATCGACAGGGGAGAATTCACCCCTCCACTTT.

The chain links TRBV2 to TRBJ2-7; 8 bases are shared with TRBD1. The CDR3 runs 14 residues. Germline-derived CDR1 and CDR2 are SNHLY and FYNNEI. With 6 bases clipped from V and 2 bases from J, the junction kept 6 bases outside the gene matches. The CDR3 DNA is TGTGCCAGCAGCGCTACAGGGGGAGCCTACGAGCAGTACTTC. Encoded protein: CASSATGGAYEQYF.

V gene TRBV6-1 combines with J gene TRBJ2-7; D remains unclear. Germline V gives CDR1 MNHNS, CDR2 SASEGT. The V end lost 7 bases, the J end lost 3 bases, and 13 bases lay between the germline ends. The CDR3 is 13 amino acids. As DNA, the CDR3 is TGTGCCAGCATGTTCGACAAGGACTACGAGCAGTACTTC. It specifies CASMFDKDYEQYF.

About this clone: A junction boundary mismatches the germline segment, possibly from a read error. The chain recombines TRBV7-7 with TRBJ2-7; 9 bases fit TRBD1. The CDR3 extends over 15 amino acids. Germline V gives CDR1 SSHAT, CDR2 FNYEAQ (reference sequence). The CDR3 region is CASSPGQGISYEQYF. Written as DNA, the CDR3 is TGTGCTAGCAGTCCAGGACAGGGGATCTCCTACGAGCAGTACTTC.

The rearrangement joins TRBV5-6 to TRBJ2-3; maybe TRBD1 (6 bases). The germline gives CDR1 SGHDT, CDR2 YYEEEE. This CDR3 spans 16 amino acids. Trimming took 7 bases from V and 6 from J, leaving 24 bases between them. CDR3 region: CASGHNPGAVLDTQYF. In nucleotides, the CDR3 is TGTGCCAGCGGACACAATCCAGGGGCAGTTTTGGATACGCAGTATTTT.

This chain joins TRBV4-2 and TRBJ2-5; 8 bases map to TRBD2. V gave up 5 bases and J gave up 2 bases; unmatched junction bases: 10. CDR1 and CDR2 from the germline V gene are LGHNA and YNFKEQ. The CDR3 contains 16 residues. In DNA form, the CDR3 reads TGTGCCAGCAGCTACCGAGCGGGGGTCGGGCAAGAGACCCAGTACTTC. Amino acid sequence: CASSYRAGVGQETQYF.

The chain links TRBV15 to TRBJ1-2; 7 nucleotides align to TRBD1. CDR1 LNHNV and CDR2 YYDKDF come from the germline V gene (reference sequence). V shed 3 bases, J shed 0 bases, and the junction held 13 bases outside the gene matches. The length of the CDR3 is 18 residues. CDR3 loop: CATSSLTQDRVSNYGYTF. CDR3 nucleotides: TGTGCCACCAGCAGCCTAACCCAAGACAGGGTCTCTAACTATGGCTACACCTTC.

This chain uses TRBV6-1 with TRBJ1-4; D not resolved. Trimming shortened V by 3 bases and J by 0 bases, and 11 bases separated the two germline ends. The CDR3 has 16 amino acids. The germline V gene encodes CDR1 MNHNS and CDR2 SASEGT. CDR3: CASSDPATPTNEKLFF. The CDR3 DNA reads TGTGCCAGCAGTGACCCCGCGACACCAACTAATGAAAAACTGTTTTTT.

J is TRBJ2-1 and V is TRBV28; D possibly corresponds to TRBD2 (6 bases). Trimming removed 8 bases from V and 5 bases from J, with 19 bases in between. CDR3 length: 15 residues. Germline assignment: CDR1 MDHEN and CDR2 SYDVKM. The CDR3 sequence: CASSSRRGPDNEQFF. In DNA, the CDR3 is TGTGCCAGCTCAAGCAGGAGGGGACCGGACAATGAGCAGTTCTTC.